The 30 T cell receptor beta chains below were found in one sample sequenced in a study of cytomegalovirus exposure and HLA in healthy donors. It was with 60 Vbeta and 13 Jbeta primers that the PCR ran. Method: immunoSEQ multiplex PCR; TCRdb's copy keeps in-frame clones and lacks some. This listing includes about 160,000 clones. The sample was PBMCs. The source of these receptors is a man aged 25-40 years in good health and CMV-seronegative.

Regarding this clone: Other nucleotide sequences from this sample produce the same CDR3. The chain links TRBV6-1 to TRBJ2-2; tentative D call: TRBD2 (6 bases). CDR3 length: 16 amino acids. Germline CDR1 and CDR2: MNHNS and SASEGT. Trimming removed 2 bases at V and 1 base at J, with 11 bases between. The CDR3 nucleotides read TGTGCCAGCAGTGAACTTTGGCGGGAGAACACCGGGGAGCTGTTTTTT. Protein: CASSELWRENTGELFF.

The rearrangement uses TRBV7-2 and TRBJ1-2, with TRBD1 matching over 8 bases. The germline gives CDR1 SGHTA, CDR2 FQGNSA. V dropped 1 base and J dropped 3; count of bases not matched to a gene: 13. This CDR3 comprises 18 residues. This CDR3 reads CASSLGPPGQARDYGYTF. In DNA form, the CDR3 reads TGTGCCAGCAGCTTAGGGCCCCCGGGACAGGCCCGCGACTATGGCTACACCTTC.

V gene TRBV5-6 combines with J gene TRBJ1-5, with TRBD1 as a possible D gene (6 bases). Trimming stripped 4 bases from V and 4 bases from J, with 12 bases between. This CDR3 has 14 amino acids. Per the germline V gene, CDR1 is SGHDT and CDR2 is YYEEEE. The CDR3 DNA sequence: TGTGCCAGCAGCCCCCGAGACAGGAATCAGCCCCAGCATTTT. It yields the protein CASSPRDRNQPQHF.

J is TRBJ2-2 and V is TRBV29-1; 10 positions agree with TRBD1. Trimming took 7 bases from V and 2 from J; bases not matched to a gene: 4. Germline V gives CDR1 SQVTM, CDR2 ANQGSEA. This CDR3 spans 14 amino acids. The chain's CDR3 is CSGGTGANTGELFF. The DNA for the CDR3 is TGCAGCGGTGGGACAGGGGCAAACACCGGGGAGCTGTTTTTT.

The chain couples TRBV13 to TRBJ2-7, with TRBD1 matching 8 bases. V lost 5 bases to trimming and J lost 3 bases; unmatched junction nucleotides: 6. Germline V lookup: CDR1 PRHDT, CDR2 FYEKMQ (reference sequence). The CDR3 has 14 amino acids. The CDR3 bases are TGTGCCAGCAGCCTCGGACAGGGACTCTACGAGCAGTACTTC. Its protein product is CASSLGQGLYEQYF.

The chain has TRBV29-1 and TRBJ2-6; weak D call: TRBD1 (5 bases). CDR3 length: 15 amino acids. The V and J ends lost 4 bases and 0 bases respectively, with 10 bases between them. Per the germline V gene, CDR1 is SQVTM and CDR2 is ANQGSEA. The CDR3 is CSVGTGPSGANVLTF. In DNA, the CDR3 is TGCAGCGTTGGTACAGGTCCCTCTGGGGCCAACGTCCTGACTTTC.

The V gene is TRBV7-2, the J gene TRBJ2-4, with 8 bases matching TRBD2. Germline values: CDR1 SGHTA, CDR2 FQGNSA. This CDR3 has 13 amino acids. The V and J ends lost 1 base and 11 bases, in that order; junction bases with no gene match: 4. CDR3: CASSLGSGGVQYF. CDR3 DNA: TGTGCCAGCAGCTTAGGATCCGGGGGGGTTCAGTACTTC.

V usage is TRBV4-1 and J usage is TRBJ1-1; tentatively, D is TRBD1 (6 bases). The CDR3 extends over 14 amino acids. V shed 2 bases and J shed 4 bases, with 11 bases lying between them. Germline V gene sequence: CDR1 MGHRA, CDR2 YSYEKL. The CDR3: CASSQYVGATEAFF. DNA of the CDR3: TGCGCCAGCAGCCAATACGTGGGGGCCACTGAAGCTTTCTTT.

This chain joins TRBV11-1 and TRBJ2-1; weak D call: TRBD2 (6 bases). The CDR3 totals 16 residues. V lost 3 bases, J lost 5 bases, and 17 bases lay in between. From germline, CDR1 is SGHAT and CDR2 FQDESV (reference sequence). CDR3 amino acids: CASSFGRGRLNNEQFF. CDR3 coding DNA: TGTGCCAGCAGCTTTGGTCGAGGGAGGCTTAACAATGAGCAGTTCTTC. The full variable domain, in which reference TRBV11-1 and TRBJ2-1 provide the parts outside the CDR3, is EAEVAQSPRYKITEKSQAVAFWCDPISGHATLYWYRQILGQGPELLVQFQDESVVDDSQLPKDRFSAERLKGVDSTLKIQPAELGDSAMYLCASSFGRGRLNNEQFFGPGTRLTVL.

The chain uses TRBV18 and TRBJ2-7; the match to TRBD1 covers 8 bases. Per germline, CDR1 KGHSH and CDR2 LQKENI. CDR3 size: 15 residues. V trimming: 0 bases; J trimming: 4 bases; junction bases outside the gene matches: 5. The CDR3 loop reads CASSPPPGGWYEQYF. The DNA for the CDR3 is TGTGCCAGCTCACCACCGCCAGGGGGCTGGTACGAGCAGTACTTC. The full variable domain, its missing parts supplied by reference TRBV18 and TRBJ2-7, is NAGVMQNPRHLVRRRGQEARLRCSPMKGHSHVYWYRQLPEEGLKFMVYLQKENIIDESGMPKERFSAEFPKEGPSILRIQQVVRGDSAAYFCASSPPPGGWYEQYFGPGTRLTVT.

The chain recombines TRBV9 with TRBJ2-2; D may be TRBD1 (5 bases). The CDR3 has 15 residues. V dropped 0 bases and J dropped 4 bases, with 10 bases sitting between them. The germline V gene encodes CDR1 SGDLS and CDR2 YYNGEE. DNA for the CDR3: TGTGCCAGCAGCGTAGCGGCAGGGCCCACCGGGGAGCTGTTTTTT. This codes for CASSVAAGPTGELFF.

This chain joins TRBV18 and TRBJ1-5, with 8 bases aligning to TRBD1. After removal of 5 bases from V and 4 bases from J, the junction contained 13 bases not matched to a gene. The CDR3 runs to 17 residues. Germline V CDR1 and CDR2: KGHSH, LQKENI. CDR3 DNA: TGTGCCAGCTCAGAGGACAGGGAGGTTTACAGGAATCAGCCCCAGCATTTT. Amino acid sequence: CASSEDREVYRNQPQHF.

The chain employs TRBV2 and TRBJ2-5; 9 bases are a match to TRBD2. The assigned J gene may be wrong: the sequence end matches TRBJ2-7 better. Looked up from germline, CDR1 is SNHLY and CDR2 is FYNNEI. The length of the CDR3 is 14 residues. The CDR3, as DNA: TGTGCCAGCAGGCGGGGGGGCGCCAACTACGAGCAGTACTTC. Translating it yields CASRRGGANYEQYF.

The genes are TRBV28 and TRBJ1-2, with 9 bases lining up with TRBD1. Germline V gene data show CDR1 as MDHEN and CDR2 as SYDVKM. The CDR3 runs 15 residues. Germline trimming cut 8 bases from V and 4 bases from J; bases unmatched to any gene: 11. CDR3 sequence (DNA): TGTGCCAGCGGGGTTCCGGGACAGGGCAGCTATGGCTACACCTTC. This gives the protein CASGVPGQGSYGYTF.

The chain combines TRBV5-3 with TRBJ2-3; TRBD2 agrees at 11 bases. TRBV5-3 is annotated as an ORF whose role is uncertain. Trimming removed 2 bases from V and 1 base from J; junction bases left unmatched: 12. The CDR3 runs 19 residues. Here the CDR3 reads CARSFNIAGGPWGTDTQYF. DNA for the CDR3: TGTGCCAGAAGCTTCAACATAGCGGGAGGGCCGTGGGGCACAGATACGCAGTATTTT.

This sequence joins TRBV30 and TRBJ2-1; TRBD2 aligns across 7 bases. The V gene end was trimmed by 0 bases and the J gene end by 5 bases; junction bases not matched to a gene: 7. The CDR3 has 15 residues. Germline V lookup: CDR1 GTSNPN, CDR2 SVGIG (reference sequence). CDR3 region: CAWSVRLAENNEQFF. The CDR3 region has the DNA TGTGCCTGGAGTGTACGGCTAGCGGAAAACAATGAGCAGTTCTTC. Looking up the rest from reference TRBV30 and TRBJ2-1 gives the full variable domain: SQTIHQWPATLVQPVGSPLSLECTVEGTSNPNLYWYRQAAGRGLQLLFYSVGIGQISSEVPQNLSASRPQDRQFILSSKKLLLSDSGFYLCAWSVRLAENNEQFFGPGTRLTVL.

The chain combines TRBV4-1 with TRBJ1-1, with 7 bases fitting TRBD1. CDR3 length equals 15 residues. Per the germline V gene, CDR1 is MGHRA and CDR2 is YSYEKL. V lost 3 bases, J lost 1 base, and 5 bases stayed unmatched. Here the CDR3 reads CASSQAGQSNTEAFF. DNA for the CDR3: TGCGCCAGCAGCCAGGCGGGACAGTCGAACACTGAAGCTTTCTTT.

The CDR3 reads CASSDPSQDRGRISYEQYF. Here the CDR3 DNA reads TGTGCCAGCAGTGACCCTTCACAGGACAGGGGCCGCATCTCCTACGAGCAGTACTTC. V gene TRBV6-1 combines with J gene TRBJ2-7; 9 bases align to TRBD1. Germline V lookup: CDR1 MNHNS, CDR2 SASEGT. J was trimmed by 0 bases and V by 3 bases; bases with no gene match: 15. The CDR3 is 19 residues long.

This chain uses TRBV28 with TRBJ1-1; maybe TRBD1 (5 bases). This CDR3 is built from 11 residues. Per the germline V gene, CDR1 is MDHEN and CDR2 is SYDVKM. The V gene lost 9 bases and the J gene lost 2 bases, with 7 bases spanning the gap. CDR3 sequence reads: CASGTNTEAFF. CDR3 sequence (DNA): TGTGCCAGTGGGACTAACACTGAAGCTTTCTTT.

The chain combines TRBV5-1 with TRBJ2-1, with a possible D match to TRBD1 (5 bases). V gave up 2 bases and J gave up 7 bases, with 19 bases separating them. There are 16 residues in the CDR3. Germline V lookup: CDR1 SGHRS, CDR2 YFSETQ. CDR3 in amino acids: CASSLGQGVVRNEQFF. CDR3 DNA: TGCGCCAGCAGCTTAGGTCAAGGGGTTGTAAGGAATGAGCAGTTCTTC.

This chain joins TRBV5-1 and TRBJ2-7, with TRBD1 matching 10 bases. This CDR3 is built from 15 residues. CDR1 is SGHRS and CDR2 is YFSETQ in the germline V gene. V lost 5 bases to trimming and J lost 1 base; unmatched junction nucleotides: 6. The CDR3 DNA follows: TGCGCCAGCAGTCCCAAGGACAGGGGGTCCTACGAGCAGTACTTC. Protein product: CASSPKDRGSYEQYF.

V usage is TRBV29-1 and J usage is TRBJ2-3; 7 nucleotides align to TRBD2. The V segment lost 4 bases and the J segment 7 bases; nucleotides outside the gene matches: 11. CDR1 and CDR2 from the germline V gene are SQVTM and ANQGSEA. The CDR3 is made up of 14 amino acids. CDR3 loop: CSVGLQRDAYTQYF. CDR3 DNA: TGCAGCGTTGGTCTCCAGCGGGATGCATATACGCAGTATTTT.

This chain joins TRBV6-1 and TRBJ1-5, with a tentative D call TRBD1 (6 bases). Trimming pared 6 bases from V and 3 bases from J, leaving 9 bases between. The germline V gene encodes CDR1 MNHNS and CDR2 SASEGT. The length of the CDR3 is 13 residues. This CDR3 reads CASRRTDNQPQHF. In DNA, the CDR3 is TGTGCCAGCAGGAGGACAGACAATCAGCCCCAGCATTTT.

The chain recombines TRBV27 with TRBJ1-1; TRBD1 might be the D (6 bases). The germline V gene encodes CDR1 MNHEY and CDR2 SMNVEV (reference sequence). The CDR3 spans 11 residues. Between the trimmed V and J ends, which lost 8 bases and 6 bases, there was a span of 10 bases. The CDR3 loop is CASQGRAEAFF. CDR3 DNA sequence: TGTGCCAGCCAGGGGAGAGCTGAAGCTTTCTTT.

The chain links TRBV7-8 to TRBJ1-1; weak D call: TRBD1 (5 bases). V lost 1 base and J lost 0, with 15 bases in between. This CDR3 spans 17 amino acids. Germline V gene lookup returns CDR1 SGHVS and CDR2 FQNEAQ. CDR3 nucleotide sequence: TGTGCCAGCAGCTTAGACGGCAGGGAAGCGATGAACACTGAAGCTTTCTTT. Amino acids: CASSLDGREAMNTEAFF.

The chain links TRBV6-5 to TRBJ1-3; possibly TRBD1 for D (5 bases). Germline lookup yields CDR1 MNHEY and CDR2 SVGAGI. V lost 6 bases, J lost 0 bases, and 12 bases lay in between. The CDR3 runs 15 residues. The CDR3 sequence: CASRETTDSGNTIYF. Here the CDR3 DNA reads TGTGCCAGCAGGGAGACGACAGACTCTGGAAACACCATATATTTT.

The gene calls are TRBV5-1 and TRBJ2-7; tentatively, D is TRBD2 (6 bases). Germline assignment: CDR1 SGHRS and CDR2 YFSETQ. Trimming stripped 4 bases from V and 2 bases from J, with 13 bases between. The CDR3 covers 14 residues. CDR3 amino acids: CASSPRDLAYEQYF. For the CDR3, the DNA is TGCGCCAGCAGCCCCCGGGACTTAGCCTACGAGCAGTACTTC.

The rearrangement links TRBV19 to TRBJ2-7; 11 bases agree with TRBD1. This CDR3 is 15 amino acids long. The germline V gene has CDR1 LNHDA and CDR2 SQIVND (reference sequence). The V segment lost 7 bases and the J segment 3 bases; nucleotides outside the gene matches: 8. The CDR3 sequence: CASIGGTGGVYEQYF. The CDR3 region has the DNA TGTGCCAGTATTGGAGGGACAGGGGGTGTCTACGAGCAGTACTTC.

As for this clone: The junction does not match germline at one end; this may be a read error. V usage is TRBV5-1 and J usage is TRBJ2-7, with TRBD1 matching 9 bases. The CDR3 runs to 14 residues. Germline loops: CDR1 SGHRS, CDR2 YFSETQ. The CDR3 DNA reads TGCGCCAGCAGCCGTCCGGACAGGGGCCACGAGCAGTGCTTC. Translating it yields CASSRPDRGHEQCF.

The chain links TRBV5-5 to TRBJ2-7; the D is unclear. From germline, CDR1 is SGHKS and CDR2 YYEKEE (reference sequence). The V end was cut by 4 bases, the J end by 4 bases, with 18 bases between. The CDR3 spans 15 residues. CDR3 protein: CASSLRWQQQYEQYF. CDR3 DNA: TGTGCCAGCAGCCTCAGATGGCAACAGCAATACGAGCAGTACTTC.